Following are 29 T cell receptor beta chains from one sample sequenced in a study of blood T cell repertoires in COVID-19. Method: immunoSEQ multiplex PCR; TCRdb's copy keeps in-frame clones and lacks some. The sample has about 120,000 clones; roughly four fifths are singletons. What was sequenced was peripheral blood. Every receptor here comes from a human donor in a cohort sampled during active COVID-19.

This chain uses TRBV28 with TRBJ2-7; D may be TRBD1 (5 bases). V shed 6 bases and J shed 7 bases, with 13 bases lying between them. The CDR3 spans 12 residues. Looked up from germline, CDR1 is MDHEN and CDR2 is SYDVKM. Here the CDR3 reads CASSSAGREQYF. The CDR3 nucleotides read TGTGCCAGCAGCTCAGCAGGGCGAGAGCAGTACTTC.

The chain employs TRBV6-2 or TRBV6-3 and TRBJ2-7; 7 nucleotides match TRBD2. V was pared by 2 bases and J by 4 bases, with 8 bases of the junction left unmatched. CDR1 and CDR2 from the germline V gene are MNHEY and SVGEGT. This CDR3 is 15 amino acids long. In nucleotides, the CDR3 is TGTGCCAGCAGTTACCTTGGCGGGGGACCTTACGAGCAGTACTTC. Translated: CASSYLGGGPYEQYF.

This chain links TRBV11-2 with TRBJ1-2; possibly TRBD1 for D (6 bases). CDR1 is SGHAT, CDR2 FQNNGV, per germline. This CDR3 region has 13 residues. Trimming took 0 bases from V and 7 from J, leaving 9 bases between them. The DNA of the CDR3 is TGTGCCAGCAGCTTAGAGGGGGCGGTTGGCTACACCTTC. Translated, it gives CASSLEGAVGYTF.

This rearrangement joins TRBV13 to TRBJ2-1; 9 bases agree with TRBD2. Germline loops: CDR1 PRHDT, CDR2 FYEKMQ (reference sequence). Germline trimming cut 5 bases from V and 2 bases from J; bases unmatched to any gene: 10. The CDR3 is made up of 17 amino acids. CDR3 bases: TGTGCCAGCAGCCCAGTGGGGAGACTAGCGGCCTACAATGAGCAGTTCTTC. Translated: CASSPVGRLAAYNEQFF.

The chain carries TRBV3-1 (or the pseudogene TRBV3-2) and TRBJ1-1, with D hard to call. Germline-derived CDR1 and CDR2 are LGHDT and YNNKEL (reference sequence). V dropped 3 bases and J dropped 0 bases, with 14 bases sitting between them. The CDR3 length is 16 residues. The CDR3 reads CASSQRSTSLNTEAFF. Written as DNA, the CDR3 is TGTGCCAGCAGCCAGCGTAGCACCTCATTGAACACTGAAGCTTTCTTT.

The rearrangement joins TRBV19 to TRBJ2-7, with 10 nucleotides matching TRBD1. The CDR3 sequence is 15 residues long. V shed 4 bases and J 2 bases; nucleotides not matched to a gene: 5. Germline lookup yields CDR1 LNHDA and CDR2 SQIVND (reference sequence). In DNA form, the CDR3 reads TGTGCCAGTAGTACGCGGACAGGGGGTCCCTACGAGCAGTACTTC. Amino acids: CASSTRTGGPYEQYF.

The gene calls are TRBV7-2 and TRBJ1-1; D is uncertain. Between the trimmed V and J ends, which lost 5 bases and 4 bases, there was a span of 11 bases. The CDR3 has 13 amino acids. Germline loops: CDR1 SGHTA, CDR2 FQGNSA. The CDR3 DNA sequence: TGTGCCAGCAGCCCCCAGTCTGGCACTGAAGCTTTCTTT. Residues: CASSPQSGTEAFF.

This clone was counted once. The chain uses TRBV30 and TRBJ2-3, with TRBD2 matching over 12 bases. Trimming at V came to 2 bases and at J to 4 bases, leaving 13 bases not matched to a gene. Germline V gene lookup returns CDR1 GTSNPN and CDR2 SVGIG (reference sequence). The CDR3 length is 18 residues. CDR3 in DNA: TGTGCCTGGAGTCTAAGGGGCACTAGCGGGGGGTTCGCAGATACGCAGTATTTT. The encoded protein is CAWSLRGTSGGFADTQYF.

This chain connects TRBV6-6 to TRBJ1-1; 7 nucleotides align to TRBD1. V lost 6 bases and J lost 4; bases outside the gene matches: 2. Germline V gives CDR1 MNHNY, CDR2 SVGAGI (reference sequence). This CDR3 region has 12 residues. DNA of the CDR3: TGTGCCAGCAGCACAGGGGTCACTGAAGCTTTCTTT. Protein sequence: CASSTGVTEAFF.

The chain uses TRBV6-5 and TRBJ1-2; 7 bases map to TRBD1. Germline CDR1 MNHEY, CDR2 SVGAGI. This CDR3 is 13 amino acids long. V lost 6 bases, J lost 0 bases, and 1 base stayed unmatched. The CDR3 protein is CASRRGPNYGYTF. The CDR3 DNA reads as TGTGCCAGCAGGAGGGGGCCTAACTATGGCTACACCTTC.

This chain uses TRBV7-3 with TRBJ2-2; D gene ambiguous. V was trimmed by 5 bases and J by 4 bases, leaving 14 bases between them. This CDR3 comprises 15 residues. The V gene's germline CDR1 is SGHTA and CDR2 FQGTGA. CDR3 DNA sequence: TGTGCCAGCAGCCTGACCCTGGCTAGCACCGGGGAGCTGTTTTTT. As protein: CASSLTLASTGELFF.

The chain uses TRBV4-2 and TRBJ2-7; TRBD1 aligns across 7 bases. Germline assignment: CDR1 LGHNA and CDR2 YNFKEQ. The junction had 14 bases not matched to a gene; V was cut back by 1 base and J by 2 bases. CDR3 size: 18 residues. The CDR3 loop reads CASSQASSRGRITYEQYF. The DNA of the CDR3 is TGTGCCAGCAGCCAAGCGTCGAGTAGGGGGCGCATCACCTACGAGCAGTACTTC.

In this sample, this clone turned up a few times. This rearrangement joins TRBV4-3 to TRBJ2-2, with D possibly TRBD1 on 5 matching bases. Germline CDR1 and CDR2: LGHNA and YSLEER. The ends were cut back, 2 bases at V and 2 bases at J, with 12 bases in the middle. There are 16 residues in the CDR3. CDR3 amino acids: CASSQQAQANTGELFF. The CDR3 DNA follows: TGCGCCAGCAGCCAACAAGCACAGGCAAACACCGGGGAGCTGTTTTTT.

The chain uses TRBV19 and TRBJ2-1; 7 bases are shared with TRBD2. V shed 2 bases and J 0 bases; nucleotides not matched to a gene: 7. CDR3 length: 17 residues. Germline assignment: CDR1 LNHDA and CDR2 SQIVND (reference sequence). CDR3 in DNA: TGTGCCAGTAGTATACTAGCGGCCAAGAGCTCCTACAATGAGCAGTTCTTC. Translated, it gives CASSILAAKSSYNEQFF.

The V gene is TRBV5-1, the J gene TRBJ2-1, with 7 positions matching TRBD1. V trimming: 4 bases; J trimming: 4 bases; junction bases outside the gene matches: 11. CDR1 SGHRS and CDR2 YFSETQ come from the germline V gene. This CDR3 is built from 16 residues. The CDR3 DNA follows: TGCGCCAGCAGCCTAAGCCCGGGACAGACATACAATGAGCAGTTCTTC. Its translation: CASSLSPGQTYNEQFF.

The rearrangement uses TRBV9 and TRBJ1-2, with 10 bases fitting TRBD1. CDR1 and CDR2 (germline): SGDLS, YYNGEE. The CDR3 is made up of 15 amino acids. Trimming cost V 3 bases and J 5 bases; bases outside gene matches: 7. The CDR3 is CASSGDRGRRYGYTF. The CDR3 DNA follows: TGTGCCAGCAGCGGAGACAGGGGGCGCAGGTATGGCTACACCTTC.

The J gene is TRBJ2-2, the V gene TRBV15, with D tentatively TRBD1 (6 bases). The V end was cut by 7 bases, the J end by 8 bases, with 20 bases between. The CDR3 has 15 amino acids. Germline assignment: CDR1 LNHNV and CDR2 YYDKDF (reference sequence). The CDR3 coding sequence is TGTGCCACCACAGCTCAGGGGCCGGTTGAAGGGGAGCTGTTTTTT. Translated: CATTAQGPVEGELFF.

The chain has TRBV7-2 and TRBJ2-7, with D tentatively TRBD1 (5 bases). The germline V gene has CDR1 SGHTA and CDR2 FQGNSA. V lost 3 bases, J lost 0 bases, and 9 bases lay in between. The CDR3 has 14 residues. As DNA, the CDR3 is TGTGCCAGCAGCTTTCAGGGTCCCTCCTACGAGCAGTACTTC. Its translation: CASSFQGPSYEQYF.

The chain carries TRBV5-1 and TRBJ1-1; tentative D call: TRBD1 (5 bases). The CDR3 is 14 residues long. CDR1 is SGHRS, CDR2 YFSETQ, per germline. The ends were cut back, 5 bases at V and 0 bases at J, with 11 bases in the middle. CDR3 nucleotide sequence: TGCGCCAGCAGTTCCCAGGGCATGAACACTGAAGCTTTCTTT. Its translation is CASSSQGMNTEAFF.

V is TRBV30 and J is TRBJ1-2; D gene ambiguous. V was cut by 5 bases and J by 5 bases, with 12 bases left in between. CDR1 and CDR2 from the germline V gene are GTSNPN and SVGIG (reference sequence). The CDR3 is 12 amino acids. CDR3: CAWDGLVYGYTF. The CDR3 DNA reads as TGTGCCTGGGACGGACTTGTATATGGCTACACCTTC.

This clone was counted between two and nine times. The chain is built from TRBV2 and TRBJ1-1; 9 nucleotides agree with TRBD1. V lost 5 bases to trimming and J lost 1 base; unmatched junction nucleotides: 2. Per germline, CDR1 SNHLY and CDR2 FYNNEI. The CDR3 loop spans 14 amino acids. Here the CDR3 DNA reads TGTGCCAGCAGTCCGGGACAGGGGAACACTGAAGCTTTCTTT. This sequence encodes CASSPGQGNTEAFF.

The J gene is TRBJ1-2, the V gene TRBV4-1; D unclear. This CDR3 region has 15 residues. CDR1 MGHRA and CDR2 YSYEKL come from the germline V gene. The V and J ends lost 2 bases and 4 bases respectively, with 14 bases between them. The CDR3 here is CASSQTPYSSYGYTF. In DNA form, the CDR3 reads TGCGCCAGCAGCCAAACGCCGTACAGTTCCTATGGCTACACCTTC.

J is TRBJ1-1 and V is TRBV11-2; tentatively, D is TRBD1 (5 bases). V was shortened by 1 base and J by 4 bases, with 16 bases between the two germline ends. The CDR3 is 16 residues long. The germline V gene has CDR1 SGHAT and CDR2 FQNNGV. CDR3 bases: TGTGCCAGCAGCTTAGGGGTGGCGGGGGTCGGCACTGAAGCTTTCTTT. It codes for CASSLGVAGVGTEAFF.

This chain connects TRBV15 to TRBJ2-7, with D tentatively TRBD2 (5 bases). Trimming cost V 5 bases and J 4 bases, with 12 bases left between them. The germline CDR1 and CDR2 sequences are LNHNV and YYDKDF (reference sequence). The CDR3 sequence is 13 residues long. This chain's CDR3 is CATSPRRGYEQYF. DNA of the CDR3: TGTGCCACCAGCCCCCGCCGCGGGTACGAGCAGTACTTC.

V usage is TRBV30 and J usage is TRBJ2-7; D possibly corresponds to TRBD1 (6 bases). V was trimmed by 3 bases and J by 5 bases, leaving 14 bases between them. The CDR3 runs to 13 residues. Germline assignment: CDR1 GTSNPN and CDR2 SVGIG (reference sequence). The CDR3 spells CAWRSGHRNEQYF. CDR3 in DNA: TGTGCCTGGAGATCGGGACACAGAAACGAGCAGTACTTC.

The chain uses TRBV6-2 or TRBV6-3 and TRBJ1-1, with D tentatively TRBD1 (6 bases). The CDR3 covers 13 residues. Between the trimmed V and J ends, which lost 7 bases and 2 bases, there was a span of 11 bases. CDR1 is MNHEY and CDR2 is SVGEGT in the germline V gene. The CDR3 loop is CASNPDRNTEAFF. The CDR3 DNA reads as TGTGCCAGCAACCCGGACAGAAACACTGAAGCTTTCTTT.

The chain joins TRBV19 to TRBJ2-3; D is ambiguous. V was shortened by 6 bases and J by 0 bases, with 7 bases between the two germline ends. This CDR3 spans 13 amino acids. Germline loops: CDR1 LNHDA, CDR2 SQIVND (reference sequence). The CDR3, as DNA: TGTGCCAGTAGCGACACTAGCACAGATACGCAGTATTTT. It translates to CASSDTSTDTQYF.

V gene TRBV6-5 combines with J gene TRBJ2-3; D gene unclear. V dropped 4 bases and J dropped 2 bases, with 7 bases sitting between them. The length of the CDR3 is 13 residues. The germline V gene has CDR1 MNHEY and CDR2 SVGAGI. The CDR3 spells CASSLAPTDTQYF. The CDR3 coding sequence is TGTGCCAGCAGTTTGGCCCCCACAGATACGCAGTATTTT.

This chain links TRBV5-4 with TRBJ2-7; TRBD2 is a possible D gene (6 bases). This CDR3 has 14 amino acids. V lost 4 bases to trimming and J lost 0 bases, with 11 bases between them. Germline CDR1 SGHNT, CDR2 YYREEE (reference sequence). DNA for the CDR3: TGTGCCAGCAGCGCGTCTAGCGCCTCCTACGAGCAGTACTTC. This codes for CASSASSASYEQYF.